This T cell receptor (beta chain) appears in the sequencing data of a study of neoadjuvant nivolumab and ipilimumab in lung cancer. Points from the study as a whole: Pretherapy blood TCR richness correlated positively with resected tumor richness.

Sequencing was performed with immunoSEQ multiplex PCR; in TCRdb, only in-frame clones are kept and a portion is missing. The sample holds more than 20,000 clones; 75% to 90% are singletons and the top ten take approximately 8.6%. V dropped 3 bases and J dropped 0 bases, with 17 bases sitting between them. Germline loops: CDR1 GTSNPN, CDR2 SVGIG (reference sequence). The CDR3 consists of 16 residues. As regards this clone: Its antigen is as yet unknown.

The chain is built from TRBV30 and TRBJ1-2, with a weak D call TRBD1 (5 bases). This specimen consisted of tumor tissue, obtained after neoadjuvant nivolumab, alone or with ipilimumab, at or shortly before surgery. This TCR derives from an adult with non-small cell lung cancer. The CDR3, as DNA: TGTGCCTGGAGCAAGACAGAGACGTATACTAACTATGGCTACACCTTC. It is translated as CAWSKTETYTNYGYTF.